This TCR beta chain was identified in a study of Ad26.COV2.S vaccination and SARS-CoV-2 variants. Looking at the study overall: Within the COV1001 Ad26.COV2.S trial arm, the donor was enrolled.

Repertoires were generated with immunoSEQ multiplex PCR, while TCRdb's copy carries only in-frame clones and drops some. The data show some 480,000 clones, approximately 90% seen once. As for treatment: around 19 received Ad26.COV2.S at low or high dose, single or two shots; several received placebo; per-sample allocation not given. Specimens were obtained on day 63 following the first vaccine or placebo injection. A Boston donor was an adult aged 18-55 years. The CDR3 contains 15 residues. Germline loops: CDR1 MDHEN, CDR2 SYDVKM. V shed 0 bases and J shed 1 base, with 9 bases lying between them. The TCR comes from a person aged 18-60 years who received the Ad26.COV2.S COVID-19 vaccine or a placebo. The sample was peripheral blood, taken in a trial of Ad26.COV2.S vaccine versus placebo. This chain links TRBV28 with TRBJ1-1; the D is unclear. The CDR3 is CASSLWGSKNTEAFF. The CDR3 DNA reads as TGTGCCAGCAGTTTATGGGGCAGCAAGAACACTGAAGCTTTCTTT.